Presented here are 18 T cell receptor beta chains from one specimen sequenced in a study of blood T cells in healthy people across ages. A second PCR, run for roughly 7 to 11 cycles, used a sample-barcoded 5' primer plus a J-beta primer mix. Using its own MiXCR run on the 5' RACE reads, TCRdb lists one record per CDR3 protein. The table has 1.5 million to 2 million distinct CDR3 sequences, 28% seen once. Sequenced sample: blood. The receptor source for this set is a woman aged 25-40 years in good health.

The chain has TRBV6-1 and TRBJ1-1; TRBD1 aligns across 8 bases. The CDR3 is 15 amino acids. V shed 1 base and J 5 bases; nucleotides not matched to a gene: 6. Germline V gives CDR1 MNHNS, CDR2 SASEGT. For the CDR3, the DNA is TGTGCCAGCAGTGAAGTCTACAGGGGGGGGACTGAAGCTTTCTTT. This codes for CASSEVYRGGTEAFF.

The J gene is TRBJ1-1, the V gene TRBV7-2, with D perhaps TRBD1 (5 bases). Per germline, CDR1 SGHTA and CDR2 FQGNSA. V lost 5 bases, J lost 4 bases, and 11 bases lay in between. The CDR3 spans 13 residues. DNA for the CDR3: TGTGCCAGCAGCCCTACTAGGGGCACTGAAGCTTTCTTT. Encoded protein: CASSPTRGTEAFF.

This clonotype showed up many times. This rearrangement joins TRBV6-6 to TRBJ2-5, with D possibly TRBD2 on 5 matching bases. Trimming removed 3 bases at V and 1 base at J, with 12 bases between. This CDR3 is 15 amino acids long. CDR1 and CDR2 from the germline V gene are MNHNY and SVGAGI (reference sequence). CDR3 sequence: CASSYFLAGQETQYF. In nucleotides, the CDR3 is TGTGCCAGCAGTTATTTTCTGGCGGGCCAAGAGACCCAGTACTTC.

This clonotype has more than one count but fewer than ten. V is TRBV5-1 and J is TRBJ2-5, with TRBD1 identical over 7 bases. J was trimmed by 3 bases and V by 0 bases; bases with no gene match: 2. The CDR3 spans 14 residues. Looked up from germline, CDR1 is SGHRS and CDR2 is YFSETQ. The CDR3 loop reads CASSLDRGEETQYF. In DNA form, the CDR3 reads TGCGCCAGCAGCTTGGACAGGGGCGAAGAGACCCAGTACTTC.

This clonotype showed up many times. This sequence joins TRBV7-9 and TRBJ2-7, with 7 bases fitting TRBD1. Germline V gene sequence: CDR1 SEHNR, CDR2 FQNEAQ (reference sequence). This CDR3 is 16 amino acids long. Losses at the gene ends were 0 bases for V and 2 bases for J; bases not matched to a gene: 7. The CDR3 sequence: CASSLAQGTATYEQYF. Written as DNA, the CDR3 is TGTGCCAGCAGCTTAGCGCAAGGGACAGCCACCTACGAGCAGTACTTC.

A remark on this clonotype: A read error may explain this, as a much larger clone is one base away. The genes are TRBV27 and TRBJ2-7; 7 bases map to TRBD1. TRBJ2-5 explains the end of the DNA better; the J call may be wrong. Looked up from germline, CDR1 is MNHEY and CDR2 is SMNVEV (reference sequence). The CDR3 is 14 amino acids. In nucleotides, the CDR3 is TGTGCCAGCAGGTTATCCCGGACAGGAGAGACCCAGTACTTC. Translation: CASRLSRTGETQYF.

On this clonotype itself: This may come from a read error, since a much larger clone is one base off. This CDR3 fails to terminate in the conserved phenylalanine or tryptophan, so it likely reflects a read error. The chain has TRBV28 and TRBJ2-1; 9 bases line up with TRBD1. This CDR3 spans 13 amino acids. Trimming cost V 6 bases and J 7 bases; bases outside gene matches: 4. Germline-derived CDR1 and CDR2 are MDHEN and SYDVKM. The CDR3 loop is CASRGTGINEQFL. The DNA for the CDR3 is TGTGCCAGCAGGGGGACAGGGATTAATGAGCAGTTCCTC.

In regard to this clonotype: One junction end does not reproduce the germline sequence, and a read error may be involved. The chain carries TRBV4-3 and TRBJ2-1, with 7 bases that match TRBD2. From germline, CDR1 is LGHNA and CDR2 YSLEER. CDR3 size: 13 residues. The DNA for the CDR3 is TGCGCCAGCAACCAATCTAGCGGATTAGAGCAGTTCTTC. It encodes CASNQSSGLEQFF.

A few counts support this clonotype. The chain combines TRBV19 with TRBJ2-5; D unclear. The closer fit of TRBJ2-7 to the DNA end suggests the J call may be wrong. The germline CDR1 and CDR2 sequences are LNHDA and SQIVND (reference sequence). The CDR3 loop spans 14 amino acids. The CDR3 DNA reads TGTGCCAGTAACCCTGGACCAGCCTCTAACGAGCAGTACTTC. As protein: CASNPGPASNEQYF.

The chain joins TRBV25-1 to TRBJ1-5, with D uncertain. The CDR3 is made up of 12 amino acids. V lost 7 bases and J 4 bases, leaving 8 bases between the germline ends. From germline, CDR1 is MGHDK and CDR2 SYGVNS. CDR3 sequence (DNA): TGTGCCAGCACTAAAGGGAATCAGCCCCAGCATTTT. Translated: CASTKGNQPQHF. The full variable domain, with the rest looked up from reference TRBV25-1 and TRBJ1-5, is EADIYQTPRYLVIGTGKKITLECSQTMGHDKMYWYQQDPGMELHLIHYSYGVNSTEKGDLSSESTVSRIRTEHFPLTLESARPSHTSQYLCASTKGNQPQHFGDGTRLSIL.

The DNA of the CDR3 is TGCAGTGCCCGGGACGGACAGAACACTGAAGCTTTCTTT. Translation: CSARDGQNTEAFF. The chain couples TRBV20-1 to TRBJ1-1; a weak D match, TRBD1 (5 bases). The V and J ends lost 6 bases and 1 base respectively, with 12 bases between them. Germline-derived CDR1 and CDR2 are DFQATT and SNEGSKA (reference sequence). The length of the CDR3 is 13 residues.

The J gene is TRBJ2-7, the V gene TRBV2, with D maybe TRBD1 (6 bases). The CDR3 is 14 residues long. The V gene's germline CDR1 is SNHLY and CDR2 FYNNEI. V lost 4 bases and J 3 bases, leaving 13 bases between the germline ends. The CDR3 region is CASSVIQGIYEQYF. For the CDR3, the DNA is TGTGCCAGCAGTGTGATACAGGGTATCTACGAGCAGTACTTC.

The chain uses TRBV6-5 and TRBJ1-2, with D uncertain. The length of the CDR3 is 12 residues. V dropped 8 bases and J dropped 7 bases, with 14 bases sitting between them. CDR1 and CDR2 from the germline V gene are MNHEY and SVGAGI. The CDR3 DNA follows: TGTGCCAGCCATGAGGGAGCGCTTGGCTACACCTTC. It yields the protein CASHEGALGYTF.

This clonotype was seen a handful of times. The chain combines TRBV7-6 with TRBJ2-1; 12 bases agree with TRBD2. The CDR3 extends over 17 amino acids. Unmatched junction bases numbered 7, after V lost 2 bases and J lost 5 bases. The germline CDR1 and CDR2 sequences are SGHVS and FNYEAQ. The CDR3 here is CASSLRTSGITNNEQFF. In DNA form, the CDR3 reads TGTGCCAGCAGCTTAAGGACTAGCGGGATTACCAACAATGAGCAGTTCTTC.

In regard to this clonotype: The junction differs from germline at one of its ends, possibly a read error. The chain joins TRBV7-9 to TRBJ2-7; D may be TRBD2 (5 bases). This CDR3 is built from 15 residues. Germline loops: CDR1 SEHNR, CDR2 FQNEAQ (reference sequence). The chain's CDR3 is CTSSLTRPEGYEQYF. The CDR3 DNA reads TGTACCAGCAGCTTAACTCGACCCGAGGGCTACGAGCAGTACTTC.

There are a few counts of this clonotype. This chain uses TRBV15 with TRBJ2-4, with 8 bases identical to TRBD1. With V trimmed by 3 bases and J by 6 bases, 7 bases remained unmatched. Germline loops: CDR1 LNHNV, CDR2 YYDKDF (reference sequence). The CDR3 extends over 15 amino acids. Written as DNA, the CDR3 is TGTGCCACCAGCAGCACCGGACAGGGTGCAAACATTCAGTACTTC. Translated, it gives CATSSTGQGANIQYF.

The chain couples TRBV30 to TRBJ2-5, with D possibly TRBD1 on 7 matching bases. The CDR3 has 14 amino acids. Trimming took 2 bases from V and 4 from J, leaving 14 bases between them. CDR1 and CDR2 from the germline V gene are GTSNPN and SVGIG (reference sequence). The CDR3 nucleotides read TGTGCCTGGAGTCTAGGGCAGGGGGGAGAGACCCAGTACTTC. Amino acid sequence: CAWSLGQGGETQYF.

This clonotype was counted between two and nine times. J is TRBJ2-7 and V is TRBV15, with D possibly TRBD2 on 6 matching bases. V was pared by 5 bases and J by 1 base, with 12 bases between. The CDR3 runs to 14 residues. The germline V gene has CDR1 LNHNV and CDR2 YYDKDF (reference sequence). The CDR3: CATSVGLRSYEQYF. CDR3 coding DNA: TGTGCCACCAGCGTGGGACTTCGGTCCTACGAGCAGTACTTC. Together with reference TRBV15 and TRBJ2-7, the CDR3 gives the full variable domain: DAMVIQNPRYQVTQFGKPVTLSCSQTLNHNVMYWYQQKSSQAPKLLFHYYDKDFNNEADTPDNFQSRRPNTSFCFLDIRSPGLGDTAMYLCATSVGLRSYEQYFGPGTRLTVT.